The sequence of this T cell receptor (beta chain) was determined in a study of blood T cells in healthy people across ages. With 2 bases removed from V and 4 bases from J, the gap between germline ends came to 14 bases. The CDR3 runs to 15 residues. In germline, CDR1 is SGHTA, CDR2 FQGNSA. Findings and caveats of the study: Samples with more naive T cells showed higher observed beta diversity. Donors of long life had a larger count of naive CD4+ cells and greater diversity than aged donors. Any changes in expanded clonotypes were possibly confounded, as donor CMV status remained unknown.

Primed by a sample-barcoded 5' primer and a J-beta primer mix, a second PCR proceeded for about 6 to 12 cycles. MiXCR, applied by TCRdb to the 5' RACE reads, yields one record per CDR3 protein. Counted here are 600,000 to 800,000 distinct CDR3 sequences, more than 45% occurring once; the ten biggest clones make up approximately 15%. In regard to this clonotype: Antigen unknown.

The sequenced sample was blood. V is TRBV7-2 and J is TRBJ1-2; D unresolved. This TCR came from a woman of 80 years or more in good health. Written as DNA, the CDR3 is TGTGCCAGCAGCTTACTAGGCAGGACCTCCTATGGCTACACCTTC. The encoded protein is CASSLLGRTSYGYTF.